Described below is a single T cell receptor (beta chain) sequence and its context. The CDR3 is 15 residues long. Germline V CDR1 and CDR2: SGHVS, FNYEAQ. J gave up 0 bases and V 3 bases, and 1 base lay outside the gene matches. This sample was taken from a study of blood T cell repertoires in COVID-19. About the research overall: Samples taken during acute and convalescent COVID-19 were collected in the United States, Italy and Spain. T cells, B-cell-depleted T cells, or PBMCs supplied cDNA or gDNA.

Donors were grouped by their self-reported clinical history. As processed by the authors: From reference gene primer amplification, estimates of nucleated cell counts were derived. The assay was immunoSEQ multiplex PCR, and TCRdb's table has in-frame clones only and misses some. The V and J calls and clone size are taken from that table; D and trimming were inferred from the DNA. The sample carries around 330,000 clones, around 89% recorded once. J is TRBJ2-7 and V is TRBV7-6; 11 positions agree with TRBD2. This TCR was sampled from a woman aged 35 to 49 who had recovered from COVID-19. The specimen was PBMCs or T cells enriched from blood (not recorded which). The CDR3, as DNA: TGTGCCAGCAGCTTTACTAGCGGGAGCTCCTACGAGCAGTACTTC. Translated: CASSFTSGSSYEQYF.